The next 21 T cell receptor beta chains were all read from a single sample in a study of blood T cell repertoires in COVID-19. The method was immunoSEQ multiplex PCR; TCRdb's version includes in-frame clones alone and lacks a portion of them. This sample has about 240,000 clones, with more than 85% found just once. The sequencing sample was made of PBMCs or T cells enriched from blood (not recorded which). The receptor source for this set is a woman aged 30 to 39 who had recovered from COVID-19.

J is TRBJ1-1 and V is TRBV10-3, with TRBD1 identical over 11 bases. CDR1 is ENHRY and CDR2 is SYGVKD in the germline V gene. The trim removed 5 bases at V and 3 bases at J, leaving 2 bases unmatched. This CDR3 comprises 14 residues. As DNA, the CDR3 is TGTGCCATCAGTCCGGGACAGGGGGACACTGAAGCTTTCTTT. Its translation: CAISPGQGDTEAFF.

The CDR3 DNA is TGTGCCAGCAGATCACCGGGACAGGGCTCCTACAATGAGCAGTTCTTC. It yields the protein CASRSPGQGSYNEQFF. The chain employs TRBV7-2 and TRBJ2-1, with 9 nucleotides matching TRBD1. CDR1 and CDR2 (germline): SGHTA, FQGNSA. CDR3 length equals 16 residues. The V and J ends lost 6 bases and 0 bases, in that order; junction bases with no gene match: 6.

The chain employs TRBV9 and TRBJ2-1, with TRBD2 identical over 8 bases. The CDR3 is 15 residues long. In germline, CDR1 is SGDLS, CDR2 YYNGEE. Unmatched junction bases numbered 5, after V lost 6 bases and J lost 0 bases. CDR3 residues: CASTDSGSSYNEQFF. CDR3 sequence (DNA): TGTGCCAGCACCGACAGCGGGAGCTCCTACAATGAGCAGTTCTTC.

The chain uses TRBV2 and TRBJ2-1; 7 positions agree with TRBD2. CDR3 size: 15 residues. V was pared by 7 bases and J by 3 bases, with 9 bases of the junction left unmatched. Per the germline V gene, CDR1 is SNHLY and CDR2 is FYNNEI. The CDR3 DNA sequence: TGTGCCAGCACCCGAAGTGCGGGAGACTACAATGAGCAGTTCTTC. Protein sequence: CASTRSAGDYNEQFF. Filled out from reference TRBV2 and TRBJ2-1, the complete variable domain reads EPEVTQTPSHQVTQMGQEVILRCVPISNHLYFYWYRQILGQKVEFLVSFYNNEISEKSEIFDDQFSVERPDGSNFTLKIRSTKLEDSAMYFCASTRSAGDYNEQFFGPGTRLTVL.

V gene TRBV18 combines with J gene TRBJ2-5, with 8 bases that match TRBD2. The CDR3 runs 15 residues. Germline CDR1 and CDR2: KGHSH and LQKENI. Trimming removed 4 bases from V and 7 bases from J; junction bases left unmatched: 11. CDR3 nucleotide sequence: TGTGCCAGCTCACGGGCTAGCGGGCCCCTCGGGACCCAGTACTTC. This sequence encodes CASSRASGPLGTQYF.

The chain has TRBV3-1 (or the pseudogene TRBV3-2) and TRBJ1-2; D call uncertain. The V gene lost 3 bases and the J gene lost 8 bases, with 13 bases spanning the gap. CDR1 is LGHDT, CDR2 YNNKEL, per germline (reference sequence). This CDR3 contains 13 residues. The CDR3 protein is CASSQNLQQGYTF. The CDR3 DNA follows: TGTGCCAGCAGCCAGAACTTACAGCAAGGCTACACCTTC.

The chain combines TRBV28 with TRBJ2-2; TRBD1 matches at 8 bases. The trim removed 3 bases at V and 6 bases at J, leaving 12 bases unmatched. Looked up from germline, CDR1 is MDHEN and CDR2 is SYDVKM. There are 17 residues in the CDR3. CDR3 sequence: CASSFSSAGGAAGELFF. CDR3 in DNA: TGTGCCAGCAGTTTCTCATCGGCAGGGGGCGCGGCCGGGGAGCTGTTTTTT.

This clone was seen once. The chain links TRBV28 to TRBJ2-3, with TRBD2 matching 7 bases. Germline V lookup: CDR1 MDHEN, CDR2 SYDVKM. Trimming at V came to 7 bases and at J to 4 bases, leaving 14 bases not matched to a gene. CDR3 length: 16 amino acids. The DNA for the CDR3 is TGTGCCAGCAACACCCCTCGCGGGGGAGCTCCAGATACGCAGTATTTT. This gives the protein CASNTPRGGAPDTQYF.

The chain joins TRBV20-1 to TRBJ1-5; tentative D call: TRBD1 (6 bases). CDR3 length equals 14 residues. The ends were cut back, 3 bases at V and 5 bases at J, with 14 bases in the middle. Germline loops: CDR1 DFQATT, CDR2 SNEGSKA (reference sequence). The DNA of the CDR3 is TGCAGTGCTAGTCGCCGACAGGCCCATCAGCCCCAGCATTTT. This codes for CSASRRQAHQPQHF.

The chain couples TRBV20-1 to TRBJ2-2, with D possibly being TRBD2 (5 bases). Germline V gene sequence: CDR1 DFQATT, CDR2 SNEGSKA (reference sequence). V gave up 7 bases and J gave up 6 bases, with 9 bases separating them. The length of the CDR3 is 11 residues. CDR3 bases: TGCAGTGTATTAGCGCCCGGGGAGCTGTTTTTT. As protein: CSVLAPGELFF.

The chain employs TRBV18 and TRBJ1-2; 8 nucleotides agree with TRBD1. The CDR3 length is 14 residues. The germline gives CDR1 KGHSH, CDR2 LQKENI. V lost 5 bases and J lost 6; bases outside the gene matches: 8. The CDR3 is CASSSTDRDDGYTF. In DNA, the CDR3 is TGTGCCAGCTCATCCACGGACAGGGACGATGGCTACACCTTC.

The chain recombines TRBV6-1 with TRBJ2-7; 9 positions agree with TRBD1. Germline trimming cut 3 bases from V and 4 bases from J; bases unmatched to any gene: 4. This CDR3 is 14 amino acids long. Germline CDR1 reads MNHNS; CDR2 reads SASEGT. CDR3 residues: CASSDRGTGYEQYF. As DNA, the CDR3 is TGTGCCAGCAGTGACCGAGGGACAGGGTACGAGCAGTACTTC.

This rearrangement joins TRBV4-3 to TRBJ2-2; the match to TRBD2 covers 7 bases. Losses at the gene ends were 2 bases for V and 3 bases for J; bases not matched to a gene: 6. The CDR3 loop spans 16 amino acids. Germline loops: CDR1 LGHNA, CDR2 YSLEER. Here the CDR3 reads CASSQRGLPHTGELFF. CDR3 coding DNA: TGCGCCAGCAGCCAACGGGGACTACCACACACCGGGGAGCTGTTTTTT.

The V gene is TRBV6-2 or TRBV6-3, the J gene TRBJ1-6; unclear D gene. CDR3 length: 14 residues. CDR1 is MNHEY and CDR2 is SVGEGT in the germline V gene. V lost 2 bases to trimming and J lost 5 bases, with 7 bases between them. The CDR3: CASSYGQNNSPLHF. The CDR3 DNA follows: TGTGCCAGCAGTTACGGGCAGAATAATTCACCCCTCCACTTT.

The chain couples TRBV28 to TRBJ2-1; 9 positions agree with TRBD2. J lost 5 bases, V lost 6 bases, and 8 bases had no gene match. The CDR3 covers 15 residues. Per germline, CDR1 MDHEN and CDR2 SYDVKM. CDR3 sequence (DNA): TGTGCCAGCAGCCGAGGACTAGCGATTAACAATGAGCAGTTCTTC. Protein product: CASSRGLAINNEQFF. The full variable domain, completed using reference TRBV28 and TRBJ2-1, is DVKVTQSSRYLVKRTGEKVFLECVQDMDHENMFWYRQDPGLGLRLIYFSYDVKMKEKGDIPEGYSVSREKKERFSLILESASTNQTSMYLCASSRGLAINNEQFFGPGTRLTVL.

V gene TRBV11-1 combines with J gene TRBJ1-1; the D gene is possibly TRBD1 (6 bases). The V end was cut by 5 bases, the J end by 5 bases, with 12 bases between. Germline values: CDR1 SGHAT, CDR2 FQDESV (reference sequence). The CDR3 loop spans 13 amino acids. CDR3 bases: TGTGCCAGCAGCCCATACAGGGAGACTGAAGCTTTCTTT. Amino acid sequence: CASSPYRETEAFF.

In its sample, this clone was seen a few times. This sequence joins TRBV4-2 and TRBJ1-1; 11 positions agree with TRBD1. Per the germline V gene, CDR1 is LGHNA and CDR2 is YNFKEQ. V lost 3 bases and J lost 4; bases outside the gene matches: 10. The CDR3 spans 17 residues. The chain's CDR3 is CASSQERTGGSTTEAFF. The DNA for the CDR3 is TGTGCCAGCAGCCAGGAAAGGACAGGGGGCTCGACCACTGAAGCTTTCTTT.

This chain uses TRBV28 with TRBJ1-6; a possible D gene is TRBD1 (5 bases). The CDR3 is made up of 14 amino acids. Trimming pared 6 bases from V and 7 bases from J, leaving 13 bases between. Germline values: CDR1 MDHEN, CDR2 SYDVKM. CDR3 bases: TGTGCCAGCAGCCTGGGGCTGCCGAATTCACCCCTCCACTTT. Translated: CASSLGLPNSPLHF.

There are many counts of this clone. The chain couples TRBV28 to TRBJ2-7, with 9 bases fitting TRBD1. The CDR3 length is 16 residues. V lost 4 bases and J lost 0; bases outside the gene matches: 7. CDR1 and CDR2 (germline): MDHEN, SYDVKM. This CDR3 reads CASSSLGTGSSYEQYF. The CDR3 nucleotides are TGTGCCAGCAGTTCCCTGGGGACAGGGAGCTCCTACGAGCAGTACTTC.

The chain joins TRBV18 to TRBJ2-2; 7 nucleotides line up with TRBD2. The V and J ends lost 6 bases and 5 bases, in that order; junction bases with no gene match: 6. In germline, CDR1 is KGHSH, CDR2 LQKENI. The CDR3 extends over 14 amino acids. The CDR3 DNA reads as TGTGCCAGCTCCGCGTCCGGGAGGACCGGGGAGCTGTTTTTT. Its translation is CASSASGRTGELFF.

This chain joins TRBV2 and TRBJ1-1, with a weak D call TRBD1 (5 bases). V was cut by 1 base and J by 11 bases, with 23 bases left in between. The CDR3 loop spans 16 amino acids. The V gene's germline CDR1 is SNHLY and CDR2 FYNNEI. Here the CDR3 reads CASSEGWGTRQRSAFF. In DNA form, the CDR3 reads TGTGCCAGCAGTGAAGGCTGGGGGACTCGCCAAAGGTCGGCTTTCTTT.